This T cell receptor beta chain derives from a study of blood T cell repertoires in COVID-19. Study-level background: T cells, B-cell-depleted T cells, or PBMCs provided the cDNA or gDNA that served as material.

The CDR3 extends over 15 amino acids. The germline V gene has CDR1 SEHNR and CDR2 FQNEAQ (reference sequence). V was pared by 5 bases and J by 6 bases, with 12 bases of the junction left unmatched. Some clones are missing from TCRdb's copy, which holds only in-frame ones; the method was immunoSEQ multiplex PCR. The sample carries over 55,000 clones, 82% recorded once. This clone came up once. V is TRBV7-9 and J is TRBJ1-1; 7 nucleotides agree with TRBD1. The sample taken for sequencing was peripheral blood. The receptor was derived from a woman of 80 years or more with acute or convalescent COVID-19. CDR3 coding DNA: TGTGCCAGCAGCCTGAACAGGGGAAGAGGCGCTGAAGCTTTCTTT. This sequence encodes CASSLNRGRGAEAFF.